A single sample gave rise to the 24 T cell receptor beta chains below, sequenced in a study of blood T cell repertoires in COVID-19. Measured with immunoSEQ multiplex PCR; TCRdb has only the in-frame clones, and not every one. The sample includes about 280,000 clones, over 75% of them seen just once. Sequencing input: peripheral blood. These receptors all stem from a young man with active or convalescent COVID-19.

The chain is built from TRBV2 and TRBJ1-5, with D uncertain. This CDR3 is built from 12 residues. The germline V gene encodes CDR1 SNHLY and CDR2 FYNNEI. Trimming left V 3 bases short and J 6 bases short, with 6 bases between. This CDR3 is CASSDIGQPQHF. The CDR3 bases are TGTGCCAGCAGTGATATCGGTCAGCCCCAGCATTTT.

V is TRBV29-1 and J is TRBJ1-2; 9 bases align to TRBD1. This CDR3 contains 13 residues. From germline, CDR1 is SQVTM and CDR2 ANQGSEA. The trim removed 2 bases at V and 4 bases at J, leaving 2 bases unmatched. CDR3 in amino acids: CSVETGGSYGYTF. The CDR3 coding sequence is TGCAGCGTTGAAACAGGGGGCAGCTATGGCTACACCTTC.

V gene TRBV29-1 combines with J gene TRBJ2-2; TRBD2 is a possible D gene (5 bases). Trimming stripped 3 bases from V and 4 bases from J, with 9 bases between. The length of the CDR3 is 13 residues. The germline V gene encodes CDR1 SQVTM and CDR2 ANQGSEA. Written as DNA, the CDR3 is TGCAGCGTTGATGGGGAGATCACCGGGGAGCTGTTTTTT. Translated, it gives CSVDGEITGELFF.

This clone was counted only a few times. The chain has TRBV27 and TRBJ1-1, with TRBD1 identical over 9 bases. In germline, CDR1 is MNHEY, CDR2 SMNVEV (reference sequence). Germline trimming cut 4 bases from V and 4 bases from J; bases unmatched to any gene: 7. The CDR3 is 15 residues long. In nucleotides, the CDR3 is TGTGCCAGCAGTTCCCTGTTGACAGGGGGCACTGAAGCTTTCTTT. It yields the protein CASSSLLTGGTEAFF.

This rearrangement joins TRBV2 to TRBJ2-5, with D uncertain. The CDR3 totals 14 residues. Per the germline V gene, CDR1 is SNHLY and CDR2 is FYNNEI. V was trimmed by 2 bases and J by 1 base, leaving 8 bases between them. CDR3 region: CASSESRSQETQYF. CDR3 nucleotide sequence: TGTGCCAGCAGTGAATCCCGGTCCCAAGAGACCCAGTACTTC.

The gene calls are TRBV5-1 and TRBJ2-7, with TRBD2 matching 15 bases. The J segment lost 4 bases and the V segment lost 3 bases, leaving 2 bases of the junction unmatched. The CDR3 is 15 residues long. Per the germline V gene, CDR1 is SGHRS and CDR2 is YFSETQ. CDR3 residues: CASSWTSGGAYEQYF. The CDR3 DNA is TGCGCCAGCAGCTGGACTAGCGGGGGGGCGTACGAGCAGTACTTC.

The chain employs TRBV27 and TRBJ2-1; weak D call: TRBD2 (5 bases). There are 16 residues in the CDR3. Between the trimmed V and J ends, which lost 6 bases and 6 bases, there was a span of 21 bases. Germline values: CDR1 MNHEY, CDR2 SMNVEV (reference sequence). The CDR3 nucleotides read TGTGCCAGCAGAGGTCCAACATTCACGGGATCCAATGAGCAGTTCTTC. Its protein product is CASRGPTFTGSNEQFF.

The chain couples TRBV6-5 to TRBJ2-7; weak D call: TRBD1 (5 bases). Trimming took off 11 bases at V and 1 base at J, with 18 bases between the two ends. CDR3 size: 14 residues. Germline CDR1 is MNHEY and CDR2 is SVGAGI. CDR3 nucleotide sequence: TGTGCCGTGCCAGCAGACAGCCCATCCTACGAGCAGTACTTC. Translating it yields CAVPADSPSYEQYF.

Worth noting for this clone: Additional DNA sequences in this sample encode the identical CDR3. This sequence joins TRBV5-1 and TRBJ2-5, with 7 bases lining up with TRBD1. The length of the CDR3 is 13 residues. The germline CDR1 and CDR2 sequences are SGHRS and YFSETQ. The ends lost 5 bases at V and 1 base at J; junction bases unmatched: 2. The CDR3 sequence is CASSRDSQETQYF. In DNA form, the CDR3 reads TGCGCCAGCAGTCGGGACAGCCAAGAGACCCAGTACTTC.

V and J are TRBV10-3 and TRBJ2-3, with TRBD2 matching 10 bases. J lost 3 bases, V lost 7 bases, and 10 bases had no gene match. This CDR3 is built from 16 residues. Germline V gene lookup returns CDR1 ENHRY and CDR2 SYGVKD. The CDR3 spells CAITSSGGARTDTQYF. Here the CDR3 DNA reads TGTGCCATCACGAGCAGCGGGGGGGCCCGAACAGATACGCAGTATTTT.

The chain combines TRBV2 with TRBJ2-1; 8 bases align to TRBD2. Germline CDR1 reads SNHLY; CDR2 reads FYNNEI. The CDR3 consists of 15 residues. V was pared by 6 bases and J by 4 bases, with 8 bases of the junction left unmatched. The CDR3: CASSEGTSLYNEQFF. As DNA, the CDR3 is TGTGCCAGCAGCGAGGGGACTAGTCTATACAATGAGCAGTTCTTC.

This chain links TRBV15 with TRBJ2-1; maybe TRBD1 (5 bases). CDR3 size: 15 residues. Germline V CDR1 and CDR2: LNHNV, YYDKDF (reference sequence). The germline V and J ends were trimmed by 0 bases and 1 base, with 7 bases remaining between them. The CDR3 spells CATSRDRDSYNEQFF. The CDR3 DNA sequence: TGTGCCACCAGCAGAGACAGGGATTCCTACAATGAGCAGTTCTTC.

The chain couples TRBV18 to TRBJ1-2, with TRBD1 matching 10 bases. In germline, CDR1 is KGHSH, CDR2 LQKENI. This CDR3 spans 15 amino acids. With V trimmed by 3 bases and J by 4 bases, 5 bases remained unmatched. The CDR3 loop reads CASSPFDRGLYGYTF. The DNA of the CDR3 is TGTGCCAGCTCACCTTTTGACAGGGGGCTCTATGGCTACACCTTC.

This chain connects TRBV5-8 to TRBJ2-7; D ambiguous. Germline V gene sequence: CDR1 SGHTS, CDR2 YDEGEE. This CDR3 contains 13 residues. V gave up 4 bases and J gave up 0 bases, with 8 bases separating them. CDR3 protein: CASSPESSYEQYF. The CDR3 DNA is TGTGCCAGCAGCCCTGAGAGCTCCTACGAGCAGTACTTC.

The sample holds one count of this clone. CDR3 coding DNA: TGCGCCAGCAGCCAAGAAGGACTAGCGGATACGCAGTATTTT. Its translation: CASSQEGLADTQYF. This chain links TRBV4-3 with TRBJ2-3, with TRBD2 identical over 9 bases. Losses at the gene ends were 0 bases for V and 6 bases for J; bases not matched to a gene: 1. CDR1 LGHNA and CDR2 YSLEER come from the germline V gene. This CDR3 contains 14 residues.

The chain combines TRBV9 with TRBJ2-7, with TRBD2 identical over 8 bases. V was clipped by 4 bases and J by 6 bases; unmatched bases: 9. The CDR3 is 14 amino acids. Germline V gene data show CDR1 as SGDLS and CDR2 as YYNGEE. CDR3 residues: CASSSSGRVGEQYF. CDR3 in DNA: TGTGCCAGCAGCTCTTCCGGGAGGGTGGGCGAGCAGTACTTC.

This chain uses TRBV6-1 with TRBJ2-3; no clear D gene. CDR1 and CDR2 (germline): MNHNS, SASEGT. The CDR3 extends over 18 amino acids. Deletions cut 2 bases from V and 1 base from J, with 19 bases between. The CDR3 loop reads CASSEFKMAPAGTDTQYF. The CDR3 region has the DNA TGTGCCAGCAGTGAATTCAAGATGGCCCCCGCAGGCACAGATACGCAGTATTTT.

This chain links TRBV25-1 with TRBJ2-3, with a possible D match to TRBD2 (6 bases). The CDR3 is 14 amino acids. Germline CDR1 and CDR2: MGHDK and SYGVNS. V was pared by 4 bases and J by 3 bases, with 11 bases between. The CDR3 sequence is CASSGLESTDTQYF. The CDR3 DNA is TGTGCCAGCAGTGGACTAGAAAGTACAGATACGCAGTATTTT.

The sample holds a few counts of this clone. The J gene is TRBJ2-7, the V gene TRBV7-9; TRBD2 might be the D (5 bases). The ends were cut back, 5 bases at V and 2 bases at J, with 22 bases in the middle. Per germline, CDR1 SEHNR and CDR2 FQNEAQ (reference sequence). The CDR3 contains 17 residues. The CDR3 protein is CASSPRTGERQPYEQYF. In nucleotides, the CDR3 is TGTGCCAGCAGCCCCCGGACCGGGGAGCGGCAACCCTACGAGCAGTACTTC.

The chain carries TRBV5-1 and TRBJ1-3; D unclear. Per the germline V gene, CDR1 is SGHRS and CDR2 is YFSETQ. This CDR3 has 12 residues. V was cut by 4 bases and J by 5 bases, with 7 bases left in between. The CDR3 is CASSGSRNTIYF. The CDR3 nucleotides are TGCGCCAGCAGCGGGAGTAGAAACACCATATATTTT.

CDR3 in amino acids: CASSQSPGLPNEQFF. In nucleotides, the CDR3 is TGCGCCAGCAGCCAATCCCCCGGACTACCCAATGAGCAGTTCTTC. This rearrangement joins TRBV4-1 to TRBJ2-1; tentative D call: TRBD2 (6 bases). The CDR3 is made up of 15 amino acids. Trimming stripped 2 bases from V and 6 bases from J, with 14 bases between. CDR1 and CDR2 from the germline V gene are MGHRA and YSYEKL.

The genes are TRBV7-9 and TRBJ2-3; no reliable D call. The V gene's germline CDR1 is SEHNR and CDR2 FQNEAQ (reference sequence). This CDR3 is 13 amino acids long. Trimming stripped 0 bases from V and 4 bases from J, with 5 bases between. CDR3 protein: CASSLARADTQYF. CDR3 bases: TGTGCCAGCAGCTTAGCGAGAGCAGATACGCAGTATTTT.

This CDR3 is CASSYSNPGESSYEQYF. The CDR3 DNA sequence: TGTGCCAGCAGTTACTCGAACCCCGGGGAAAGCTCCTACGAGCAGTACTTC. The chain has TRBV6-2 or TRBV6-3 and TRBJ2-7; D perhaps matches TRBD2 (5 bases). The germline V gene encodes CDR1 MNHEY and CDR2 SVGEGT. V was clipped by 0 bases and J by 0 bases, with 15 bases between them. The length of the CDR3 is 17 residues.

The V gene is TRBV3-1 (or the pseudogene TRBV3-2), the J gene TRBJ1-2; 10 positions agree with TRBD1. The CDR3 covers 16 residues. Germline V gives CDR1 LGHDT, CDR2 YNNKEL (reference sequence). Trimming took 0 bases from V and 3 from J; bases not matched to a gene: 4. DNA for the CDR3: TGTGCCAGCAGCCAAGATAGAGGGACAGGGGACTATGGCTACACCTTC. Its protein is CASSQDRGTGDYGYTF.